The following is a T cell receptor (beta chain) sequence with its context. CDR1 and CDR2 from the germline V gene are SGDLS and YYNGEE. The CDR3 is 16 amino acids. V trimming: 6 bases; J trimming: 3 bases; junction bases outside the gene matches: 12. This sample is drawn from a study of shared clonotypes between healthy human individuals. The table came from immunoSEQ multiplex PCR; TCRdb's copy has only in-frame clones and leaves some out. The table has 850,000 to 1,200,000 clones, around 74% seen once. The sequence came from a man aged 18 to 30 in good health. The chain recombines TRBV9 with TRBJ2-3, with TRBD2 identical over 8 bases. Source material: memory CD4+ T cells sorted from blood. Stated subset: CD45RA-negative fraction. The CDR3 protein is CASTKTQREPTDTQYF. The CDR3 nucleotides are TGTGCCAGCACCAAGACCCAGCGGGAGCCAACAGATACGCAGTATTTT.